A selection of T cell receptor beta chains follows, all from one sample in a study of blood T cells in healthy people across ages. TCRdb reprocessed the 5' RACE reads with MiXCR, giving one entry per CDR3 protein. The sample contains around 780,000 distinct CDR3 sequences, around 50% of which appear only once. Sequenced: blood. All receptors derive from a man aged 35 to 55 in good health. CDR3s include the opening cysteine and the closing phenylalanine or tryptophan. D genes are given only for firm matches.

D	V	length	J	CDR3
NA	TRBV9	15	TRBJ2-2	CASSVVGRVPGELFF
NA	TRBV28	13	TRBJ2-5	CASSLSATETQYF
NA	TRBV9	15	TRBJ2-3	CASSAPNTTGDTQYF
TRBD2	TRBV7-8	14	TRBJ2-5	CASSFRGGGETQYF
NA	TRBV30	14	TRBJ2-1	CAGQGRQVRLEQFF
TRBD1	TRBV7-9	15	TRBJ2-3	CASSTGQGSTDTQYF
NA	TRBV20-1	14	TRBJ2-5	CSASTGADQETQYF
NA	TRBV7-6	13	TRBJ2-3	CASSAGLRDTQYF
NA	TRBV27	15	TRBJ2-2	CASRIGGRYPGELFF
NA	TRBV6-2/TRBV6-3	15	TRBJ2-7	CASISYGTGDYEQYF
TRBD2	TRBV6-6	13	TRBJ2-7	CVAGEGSSYEQYF
NA	TRBV6-2/TRBV6-3	15	NA	CASSYPGQSLYEQYF
NA	TRBV5-1	11	TRBJ1-2	CASAEEEGYTF
NA	TRBV6-6	14	TRBJ1-2	CASSLGRSGTGYTF
NA	TRBV9	17	TRBJ2-3	CASSKFGARGGTDTQYF
NA	TRBV10-3	16	TRBJ2-3	CAITLGGTQREDTQYF
TRBD2	TRBV6-2/TRBV6-3	15	TRBJ2-7	CASSLTSGRLYEQYF
TRBD1	TRBV29-1	14	TRBJ2-1	CSATQGAGYNEQFF
NA	TRBV20-1	15	TRBJ2-1	CSARERGSGYNEQFF
TRBD1	TRBV20-1	21	TRBJ2-5	CSARSTDRAKFDGGPAETQYF
TRBD1	TRBV20-1	16	TRBJ1-5	CSARPLGQGNWQPQHF
TRBD2	TRBV7-3	16	TRBJ2-1	CASSSQSGRRLDEQFF
NA	TRBV11-2	12	TRBJ2-1	CASSLGGVGQFF
NA	TRBV5-1	15	TRBJ2-4	CASRESWGVENIQYF
TRBD1	TRBV7-2	14	TRBJ2-7	CASSRMGQTYEQYF
NA	TRBV28	13	TRBJ1-1	CAIVKTGNTEAFF
NA	TRBV11-2	15	TRBJ2-6	CASSLDSISANVLTF
NA	TRBV9	15	TRBJ2-2	CASSVGRDRSGELFF
TRBD1	TRBV7-2	14	TRBJ1-6	CASSQTGGNSPLHF
NA	TRBV2	13	TRBJ1-2	CASSDSQAYGYTF
NA	TRBV20-1	15	TRBJ2-7	CSARATQGRYYEQYF
NA	TRBV5-1	15	TRBJ2-7	CASSLGGTQGPEQYF
NA	TRBV29-1	11	TRBJ1-4	CSVVSGEKLFF
TRBD1	TRBV7-9	14	TRBJ2-1	CASSPPTGDWGQFF
NA	TRBV15	14	TRBJ1-1	CATNGGAVNTEAFF
NA	TRBV5-1	18	TRBJ2-3	CASSLRSNFRRREDTQYF
NA	TRBV6-2/TRBV6-3	15	TRBJ2-7	CASSYDSWRGSEQYF
NA	TRBV13	15	TRBJ2-7	CASSQTTAYSYEQYF
NA	TRBV27	14	TRBJ1-5	CASSTTDSNQPQHF